These 22 T cell receptor beta chains came from one sample sequenced in a study of T cells in Graves' hyperthyroidism and ophthalmopathy (dated by TCRdb to the late 2010s). The library was built by means of multiplex PCR. The instrument given in TCRdb is Illumina HiSeq 2000. The TCR beta CDR3 regions were amplified from the RNA transcripts. The TCR CDR3 was subjected to a first round of RT-PCR using the HTBI primer set and the Qiagen OneStep RT-PCR kit. TCRdb reprocessed the public reads (quality trimming at Q25 with fastp, clone calling with MiXCR) and kept in-frame beta chains. Rows are combined by CDR3 protein, so each entry shows the most common genes and DNA. The sample has approximately 700,000 distinct CDR3 sequences on record, about a sixth of them singletons. The ten largest clones take up around 8.1% of the sample. Sequencing was performed on blood. These receptor sequences come from a man aged 18 to 30 with Graves' hyperthyroidism.

This clonotype was detected ten times or more. This chain joins TRBV2 and TRBJ2-1; tentatively, D is TRBD2 (5 bases). V shed 4 bases and J shed 10 bases, with 17 bases lying between them. CDR1 and CDR2 (germline): SNHLY, FYNNEI. The CDR3 is made up of 14 amino acids. CDR3 DNA: TGTGCCAGCAGTGGGGCGTGGGGAGTACCCGAGCAGTTCTTC. Residues: CASSGAWGVPEQFF. The full variable domain, rest sourced from reference TRBV2 and TRBJ2-1, is EPEVTQTPSHQVTQMGQEVILRCVPISNHLYFYWYRQILGQKVEFLVSFYNNEISEKSEIFDDQFSVERPDGSNFTLKIRSTKLEDSAMYFCASSGAWGVPEQFFGPGTRLTVL.

This clonotype has a handful of counts. The chain couples TRBV24-1 to TRBJ1-3, with unresolved D. Germline CDR1 and CDR2: KGHDR and SFDVKD. V was cut by 10 bases and J by 5 bases, with 17 bases left in between. There are 14 residues in the CDR3. CDR3: CATKLWTVRNTIYF. The CDR3 coding sequence is TGTGCCACGAAACTTTGGACGGTGAGAAACACCATATATTTT.

The genes are TRBV4-1 and TRBJ2-7, with 10 bases fitting TRBD2. Germline assignment: CDR1 MGHRA and CDR2 YSYEKL. J was trimmed by 6 bases and V by 2 bases; bases with no gene match: 16. The CDR3 has 18 amino acids. The CDR3 DNA follows: TGCGCCAGCAGCCAATGGTCTAGCGGGAGCGGCCATACGGGCGAGCAGTACTTC. It encodes CASSQWSSGSGHTGEQYF.

The chain joins TRBV28 to TRBJ2-7; 7 nucleotides align to TRBD2. The CDR3 extends over 16 amino acids. The V segment lost 7 bases and the J segment 2 bases; nucleotides outside the gene matches: 14. The V gene's germline CDR1 is MDHEN and CDR2 SYDVKM. CDR3 protein: CASISYSGTTPYEQYF. The CDR3 DNA reads TGTGCCAGCATTTCCTACTCCGGGACTACACCCTACGAGCAGTACTTC. The variable domain in full, completed from reference TRBV28 and TRBJ2-7, reads DVKVTQSSRYLVKRTGEKVFLECVQDMDHENMFWYRQDPGLGLRLIYFSYDVKMKEKGDIPEGYSVSREKKERFSLILESASTNQTSMYLCASISYSGTTPYEQYFGPGTRLTVT.

This clonotype was detected only a few times. This may be a read error, as it is one base from a much larger clone. The chain carries TRBV2 and TRBJ1-1; D is uncertain. The CDR3 totals 10 residues. Per germline, CDR1 SNHLY and CDR2 FYNNEI. CDR3 sequence: CASAASEASF. The CDR3 coding sequence is TGTGCCAGCGCGGCCTCCGAAGCTTCCTTT.

The CDR3 protein is CSVLGTATYEQYF. The DNA for the CDR3 is TGCAGCGTCCTCGGGACAGCGACCTACGAGCAGTACTTC. The chain has TRBV29-1 and TRBJ2-7, with 7 bases aligning to TRBD1. Looked up from germline, CDR1 is SQVTM and CDR2 is ANQGSEA. Trimming took 6 bases from V and 2 from J; bases not matched to a gene: 7. The CDR3 is 13 residues long.

This clonotype was seen a handful of times. The chain joins TRBV10-3 to TRBJ2-2; D unresolved. Trimming pared 4 bases from V and 6 bases from J, leaving 6 bases between. The CDR3 is 12 amino acids. CDR1 and CDR2 from the germline V gene are ENHRY and SYGVKD. The CDR3 region is CAISGFPGELFF. The CDR3 DNA reads TGTGCCATCAGTGGGTTTCCCGGGGAGCTGTTTTTT.

The rearrangement joins TRBV11-2 to TRBJ2-7; D is undetermined. With 3 bases removed from V and 1 base from J, the gap between germline ends came to 10 bases. CDR1 is SGHAT and CDR2 is FQNNGV in the germline V gene. This CDR3 has 14 residues. The CDR3 bases are TGTGCCAGCAGCTTCGACCCAGGATCCTACGAGCAGTACTTC. Translation: CASSFDPGSYEQYF.

The chain has TRBV25-1 and TRBJ2-5; 8 nucleotides line up with TRBD1. Germline trimming cut 6 bases from V and 5 bases from J; bases unmatched to any gene: 5. The germline V gene encodes CDR1 MGHDK and CDR2 SYGVNS. This CDR3 contains 13 residues. CDR3: CASRQGVWETQYF. The DNA for the CDR3 is TGTGCCAGCAGACAGGGGGTTTGGGAGACCCAGTACTTC.

There are a few counts of this clonotype. The J gene is TRBJ2-2, the V gene TRBV10-3; 8 bases fit TRBD1. V was pared by 0 bases and J by 5 bases, with 5 bases of the junction left unmatched. Germline V gene lookup returns CDR1 ENHRY and CDR2 SYGVKD. The CDR3 totals 16 residues. CDR3 nucleotides: TGTGCCATCAGTGAGTCGTTAGGACAGGGAACCGGGGAGCTGTTTTTT. This encodes CAISESLGQGTGELFF.

There are a few counts of this clonotype. The chain has TRBV20-1 and TRBJ2-7; D is unclear. This CDR3 comprises 12 residues. CDR1 is DFQATT, CDR2 SNEGSKA, per germline (reference sequence). Trimming stripped 1 base from V and 2 bases from J, with 6 bases between. CDR3 bases: TGCAGTGCTAGAGTTGTTACCTACGAGCAGTACTTC. This translates into CSARVVTYEQYF.

This clonotype was observed a handful of times. The J gene is TRBJ2-7, the V gene TRBV4-3; D unclear. V was shortened by 1 base and J by 7 bases, with 14 bases between the two germline ends. Germline V gene lookup returns CDR1 LGHNA and CDR2 YSLEER. This CDR3 is 14 amino acids long. The CDR3 is CASSQGLLSGEQYF. CDR3 DNA sequence: TGCGCCAGCAGCCAAGGCCTCCTTTCGGGTGAGCAGTACTTC.

V usage is TRBV5-6 and J usage is TRBJ2-1, with TRBD1 matching 9 bases. V shed 3 bases and J 5 bases; nucleotides not matched to a gene: 6. CDR1 SGHDT and CDR2 YYEEEE come from the germline V gene. This CDR3 spans 15 amino acids. CDR3: CASSSVGTGNNEQFF. Written as DNA, the CDR3 is TGTGCCAGCAGCTCGGTGGGGACAGGGAACAATGAGCAGTTCTTC.

This clonotype was detected only a few times. The chain combines TRBV15 with TRBJ1-5, with unresolved D. Trimming left V 5 bases short and J 1 base short, with 9 bases between. The CDR3 totals 14 residues. From germline, CDR1 is LNHNV and CDR2 YYDKDF (reference sequence). The CDR3 bases are TGTGCCACCAGCGGTGGTTTGAGCAATCAGCCCCAGCATTTT. Amino acids: CATSGGLSNQPQHF.

The chain employs TRBV29-1 and TRBJ1-2; D gene ambiguous. Trimming cost V 7 bases and J 0 bases, with 9 bases left between them. Germline assignment: CDR1 SQVTM and CDR2 ANQGSEA. The CDR3 totals 12 residues. The CDR3 DNA is TGCAGCGCTCAGGAGACTAACTATGGCTACACCTTC. Its protein product is CSAQETNYGYTF.

This clonotype was counted many times. This chain connects TRBV11-2 to TRBJ2-7; 7 nucleotides agree with TRBD1. Germline V gene sequence: CDR1 SGHAT, CDR2 FQNNGV. This CDR3 is built from 15 residues. The V and J ends lost 2 bases and 3 bases, in that order; junction bases with no gene match: 7. CDR3 protein: CASSLRLTGNYEQYF. Here the CDR3 DNA reads TGTGCCAGCAGCTTACGCCTGACAGGGAACTACGAGCAGTACTTC.

This clonotype was counted between two and nine times. The gene calls are TRBV29-1 and TRBJ2-7; TRBD2 aligns across 14 bases. The germline gives CDR1 SQVTM, CDR2 ANQGSEA. This CDR3 has 13 residues. J lost 6 bases, V lost 6 bases, and 4 bases had no gene match. As DNA, the CDR3 is TGCAGCGTAGCGGGACTAGCGGGAGCCGAGCAGTACTTC. Translated: CSVAGLAGAEQYF.

V gene TRBV7-8 combines with J gene TRBJ2-5; 9 nucleotides align to TRBD2. The CDR3 runs to 16 residues. The germline CDR1 and CDR2 sequences are SGHVS and FQNEAQ. Trimming took 1 base from V and 4 from J; bases not matched to a gene: 7. The CDR3 region has the DNA TGTGCCAGCAGCTTAGTTATGGGACTAGCCGCAGAGACCCAGTACTTC. Amino acids: CASSLVMGLAAETQYF.

This clonotype was observed many times. The V and J genes are TRBV15 and TRBJ2-7; D not resolved. Per the germline V gene, CDR1 is LNHNV and CDR2 is YYDKDF (reference sequence). The CDR3 is 14 residues long. The V end was cut by 5 bases, the J end by 4 bases, with 15 bases between. CDR3 amino acids: CATSDGFRAYEQYF. As DNA, the CDR3 is TGTGCCACCAGCGACGGATTTCGGGCTTACGAGCAGTACTTC.

The chain employs TRBV3-2 and TRBJ2-6. TRBV3-2 is a documented pseudogene. The CDR3 covers 17 residues. CDR3 region: CASSQDQDSTGANVLTF. The CDR3, as DNA: TGTGCCAGCAGCCAGGATCAAGATTCTACTGGGGCCAACGTCCTGACTTTC.

The chain has TRBV12-3 or TRBV12-4 and TRBJ2-1; D is tentatively TRBD1 or TRBD2 (6 bases each). With 10 bases removed from V and 8 bases from J, the gap between germline ends came to 21 bases. This CDR3 has 14 residues. The CDR3 sequence is CATIPWGAGDEQFF. Here the CDR3 DNA reads TGTGCCACCATCCCGTGGGGGGCGGGCGATGAGCAGTTCTTC.

This clonotype was recorded at least ten times. This chain uses TRBV2 with TRBJ2-1, with 7 positions matching TRBD2. Germline V CDR1 and CDR2: SNHLY, FYNNEI. The CDR3 has 15 amino acids. V dropped 8 bases and J dropped 7; count of bases not matched to a gene: 14. The CDR3 loop reads CASRWLAGAGNEQFF. CDR3 coding DNA: TGTGCCAGCCGATGGCTGGCGGGAGCGGGGAATGAGCAGTTCTTC.